These 9 T cell receptor beta chains were sequenced from one sample in a study of T cells after yellow fever vaccination. TCRdb reprocessed the 5' RACE reads via MiXCR and lists one record per CDR3 protein. The sample lists a few hundred thousand distinct CDR3 sequences, roughly 21% occurring once. This specimen was PBMCs, taken 15 days after the yellow fever booster vaccination. Source of these receptors: a man aged 30-40 years who received the YFV17D yellow fever vaccine.

This clonotype turned up a few times. V gene TRBV20-1 combines with J gene TRBJ1-1; a possible D gene is TRBD1 (6 bases). Trimming cost V 5 bases and J 4 bases, with 8 bases left between them. Germline V gives CDR1 DFQATT, CDR2 SNEGSKA (reference sequence). This CDR3 is built from 11 residues. The DNA for the CDR3 is TGCAGTGCTCAGGGGTTCACTGAAGCTTTCTTT. This encodes CSAQGFTEAFF.

This clonotype was found a few times. The CDR3, as DNA: TGTGCCAGCAGTGGACCCTCACCCTCACCCCTCCACTTT. It yields the protein CASSGPSPSPLHF. This sequence joins TRBV28 and TRBJ1-6; D is unresolved. The CDR3 is 13 residues long. Trimming shortened V by 5 bases and J by 10 bases, and 12 bases separated the two germline ends. The germline V gene encodes CDR1 MDHEN and CDR2 SYDVKM.

This clonotype has a handful of counts. The gene calls are TRBV10-2 and TRBJ2-7; unclear D gene. CDR1 and CDR2 (germline): WSHSY, SAAADI. V was cut by 2 bases and J by 4 bases, with 12 bases left in between. The CDR3 sequence is 14 residues long. CDR3 DNA sequence: TGCGCCAGCAGTGAGAGCCAGGTAGGATACGAGCAGTACTTC. This codes for CASSESQVGYEQYF.

In this sample, this clonotype turned up a few times. J is TRBJ2-5 and V is TRBV3-1; a weak D match, TRBD2 (6 bases). Trimming took 6 bases from V and 7 from J, leaving 21 bases between them. Per germline, CDR1 LGHDT and CDR2 YNNKEL (reference sequence). The CDR3 spans 15 residues. CDR3: CASSHRDFQVGTQYF. As DNA, the CDR3 is TGTGCCAGCAGTCACCGGGACTTTCAGGTGGGGACCCAGTACTTC.

In its sample, this clonotype was seen a few times. The chain carries TRBV20-1 and TRBJ2-2, with TRBD2 identical over 7 bases. This CDR3 spans 15 amino acids. CDR1 and CDR2 (germline): DFQATT, SNEGSKA (reference sequence). J lost 0 bases, V lost 4 bases, and 5 bases had no gene match. The CDR3 region is CSAMVAGANTGELFF. DNA for the CDR3: TGCAGTGCTATGGTGGCGGGGGCGAACACCGGGGAGCTGTTTTTT.

The chain has TRBV3-1 and TRBJ2-1, with 10 bases aligning to TRBD2. Germline V gene lookup returns CDR1 LGHDT and CDR2 YNNKEL (reference sequence). V shed 4 bases, J shed 5 bases, and the junction held 5 bases outside the gene matches. This CDR3 has 15 residues. The DNA for the CDR3 is TGTGCCAGCAGCCTTATAGCGGGAGGCAACAATGAGCAGTTCTTC. This translates into CASSLIAGGNNEQFF.

This clonotype was seen a handful of times. The genes are TRBV7-9 and TRBJ2-7, with D uncertain. Germline V gene sequence: CDR1 SEHNR, CDR2 FQNEAQ (reference sequence). Trimming stripped 8 bases from V and 3 bases from J, with 20 bases between. CDR3 size: 15 residues. This CDR3 is CASGYTLADDYEQYF. CDR3 bases: TGTGCCAGCGGTTACACGCTCGCCGATGACTACGAGCAGTACTTC.

A few counts support this clonotype. The chain uses TRBV11-2 and TRBJ1-1; D gene unclear. The V gene lost 5 bases and the J gene lost 3 bases, with 13 bases spanning the gap. The germline gives CDR1 SGHAT, CDR2 FQNNGV. CDR3 length: 14 amino acids. The CDR3 DNA reads TGTGCCAGCAGCGCCAACATCCGGGACACTGAAGCTTTCTTT. Residues: CASSANIRDTEAFF.

The chain has TRBV14 and TRBJ1-6; D gene unclear. Trimming cost V 1 base and J 7 bases, with 8 bases left between them. Germline values: CDR1 SGHDN, CDR2 FVKESK. The CDR3 length is 14 residues. In DNA form, the CDR3 reads TGTGCCAGCAGCCAAGCTCCTTGGAATTCACCCCTCCACTTT. It codes for CASSQAPWNSPLHF.